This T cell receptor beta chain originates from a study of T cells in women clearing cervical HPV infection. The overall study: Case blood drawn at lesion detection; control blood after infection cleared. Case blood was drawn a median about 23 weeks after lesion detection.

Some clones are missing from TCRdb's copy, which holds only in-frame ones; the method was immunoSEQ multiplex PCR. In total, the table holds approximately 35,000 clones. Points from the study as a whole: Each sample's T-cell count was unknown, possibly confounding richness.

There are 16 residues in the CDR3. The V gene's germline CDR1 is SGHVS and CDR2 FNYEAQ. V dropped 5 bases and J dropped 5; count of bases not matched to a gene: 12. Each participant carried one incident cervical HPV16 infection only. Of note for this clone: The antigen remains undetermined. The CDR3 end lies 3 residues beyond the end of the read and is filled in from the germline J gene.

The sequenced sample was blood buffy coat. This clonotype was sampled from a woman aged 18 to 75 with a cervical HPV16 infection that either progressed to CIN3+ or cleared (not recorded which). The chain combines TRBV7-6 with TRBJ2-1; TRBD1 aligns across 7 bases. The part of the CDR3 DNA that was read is TGTGCCAGCAGCCAAATCAGGGGGAAAGAAAACAATGAG. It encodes CASSQIRGKENNE. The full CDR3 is CASSQIRGKENNEQFF. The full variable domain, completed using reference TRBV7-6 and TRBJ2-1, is GAGVSQSPRYKVTKRGQDVALRCDPISGHVSLYWYRQALGQGPEFLTYFNYEAQQDKSGLPNDRFSAERPEGSISTLTIQRTEQRDSAMYRCASSQIRGKENNEQFFGPGTRLTVL.